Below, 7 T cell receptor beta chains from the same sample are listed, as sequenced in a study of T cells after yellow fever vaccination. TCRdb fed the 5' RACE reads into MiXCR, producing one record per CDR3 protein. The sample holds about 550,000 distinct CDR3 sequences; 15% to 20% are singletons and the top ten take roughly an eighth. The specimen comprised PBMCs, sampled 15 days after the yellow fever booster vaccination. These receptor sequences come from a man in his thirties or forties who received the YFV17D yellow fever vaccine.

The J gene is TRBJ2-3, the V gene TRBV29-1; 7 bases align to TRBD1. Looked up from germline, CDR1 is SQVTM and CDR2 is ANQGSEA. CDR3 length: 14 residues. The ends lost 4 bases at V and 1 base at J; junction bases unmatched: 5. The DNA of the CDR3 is TGCAGCGTTGGACAGGGAATGGGCACAGATACGCAGTATTTT. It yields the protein CSVGQGMGTDTQYF.

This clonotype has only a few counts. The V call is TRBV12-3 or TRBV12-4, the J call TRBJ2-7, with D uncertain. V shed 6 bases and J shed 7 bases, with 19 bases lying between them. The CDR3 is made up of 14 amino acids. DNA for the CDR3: TGTGCCAGCAGCCCTGGCGACTTTCCCCGGGAGCAGTACTTC. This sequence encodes CASSPGDFPREQYF.

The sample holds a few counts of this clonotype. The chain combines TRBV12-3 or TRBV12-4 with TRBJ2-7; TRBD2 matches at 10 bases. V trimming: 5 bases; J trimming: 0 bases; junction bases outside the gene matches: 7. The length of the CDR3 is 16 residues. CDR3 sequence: CASSPGLASPSYEQYF. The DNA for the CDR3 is TGTGCCAGCAGTCCGGGACTAGCGTCCCCCTCCTACGAGCAGTACTTC.

CDR3 protein: CAISESRIGDEQYF. CDR3 DNA sequence: TGTGCCATCAGTGAGTCGAGAATCGGGGACGAGCAGTACTTC. The rearrangement uses TRBV10-3 and TRBJ2-7; possibly TRBD2 for D (5 bases). CDR3 length equals 14 residues. Germline V gene sequence: CDR1 ENHRY, CDR2 SYGVKD. V was shortened by 0 bases and J by 5 bases, with 11 bases between the two germline ends.

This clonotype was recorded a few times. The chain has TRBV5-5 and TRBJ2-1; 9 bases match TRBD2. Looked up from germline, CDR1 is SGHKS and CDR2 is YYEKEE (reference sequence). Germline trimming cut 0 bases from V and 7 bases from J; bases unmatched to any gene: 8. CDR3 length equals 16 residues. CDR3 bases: TGTGCCAGCAGCTTGGAGGTAGCGGGAGTGGTGAATGAGCAGTTCTTC. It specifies CASSLEVAGVVNEQFF.

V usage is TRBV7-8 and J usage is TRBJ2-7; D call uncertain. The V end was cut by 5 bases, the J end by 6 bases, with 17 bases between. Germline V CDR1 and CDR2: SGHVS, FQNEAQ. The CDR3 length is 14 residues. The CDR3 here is CASSMQQKKGEQYF. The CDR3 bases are TGTGCCAGCAGCATGCAACAAAAGAAGGGCGAGCAGTACTTC.

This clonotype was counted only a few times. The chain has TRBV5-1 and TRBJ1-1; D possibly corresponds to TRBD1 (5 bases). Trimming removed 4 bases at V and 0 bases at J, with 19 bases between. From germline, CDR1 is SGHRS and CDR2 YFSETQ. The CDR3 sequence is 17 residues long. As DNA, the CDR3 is TGCGCCAGCAGCCCTGTGGGGCAGCTAAACATGAACACTGAAGCTTTCTTT. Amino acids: CASSPVGQLNMNTEAFF. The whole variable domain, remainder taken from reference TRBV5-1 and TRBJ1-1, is KAGVTQTPRYLIKTRGQQVTLSCSPISGHRSVSWYQQTPGQGLQFLFEYFSETQRNKGNFPGRFSGRQFSNSRSEMNVSTLELGDSALYLCASSPVGQLNMNTEAFFGQGTRLTVV.